This is a list of T cell receptor beta chains from one sample in a study of T-cell reconstitution after alpha-beta-depleted transplantation in children. Via MiXCR, TCRdb re-called the PCR reads, giving one row per CDR3 protein. The sample yields approximately 240,000 distinct CDR3 sequences, about 8.8% seen once. The material was PBMCs from the stem cell graft donor, obtained from the stem cell graft. The receptors here all came from a human donor who donated a stem cell graft to a child with SCID. CDR3s include the opening cysteine and the closing phenylalanine or tryptophan. Fields, in order: V gene, clone size, J gene, CDR3 protein. Part of the rows lack a size; the others show once, few, many or a class for expanded clones.

>TRBV29-1|many|TRBJ2-3
CSVASGPDTQYF
>TRBV18|many|TRBJ1-5
CASSPLGGSNQPQHF
>TRBV27|many|TRBJ2-1
CASGTGSSYNEQFF
>TRBV5-5|NA|TRBJ1-1
CASSWTGGPTEAFF
>TRBV25-1|NA|TRBJ2-7
CANSSTSYGSYEQYF
>TRBV5-1|many|TRBJ2-5
CASSHDAETQYF
>TRBV4-1|many|TRBJ1-6
CASSQDPRGGPLHF
>TRBV28|many|TRBJ2-1
CATTSGGAHEQFF
>TRBV6-1|NA|TRBJ2-3
CASRAEIAGFIDTQYF
>TRBV6-1|NA|TRBJ2-1
CASRQTGTGHNEQFF
>TRBV29-1|many|TRBJ2-3
CSVEGRGNGDTQYF
>TRBV7-2|many|TRBJ1-1
CASSRQVSEDTEAFF
>TRBV20-1|many|TRBJ1-5
CSAGGQGGQPQHF
>TRBV29-1|many|TRBJ1-2
CSVTGDGSYGYTF
>TRBV30|NA|TRBJ1-1
CAWSEHQGFGTEAFF
>TRBV29-1|few|TRBJ2-1
CSGDREGGNEQFF
>TRBV7-3|NA|TRBJ2-5
CASSPGTGGVLGQETQYF
>TRBV20-1|many|TRBJ1-2
CSARDSINYGYTF
>TRBV5-1|many|TRBJ1-1
CASTGDGWESTEAFF
>TRBV6-2/TRBV6-3|many|TRBJ2-5
CASSYERGGWDQETQYF
>TRBV24-1|many|TRBJ2-1
CATSDLQPWTGKAEQFF
>TRBV6-2/TRBV6-3|many|TRBJ1-2
CASAPGGYGYTF
>TRBV20-1|many|TRBJ2-1
CSASGPKVFDEQFF
>TRBV5-1|few|TRBJ1-5
CASSLSGLRNQPQHF
>TRBV4-3|many|TRBJ2-2
CASSQDYGGGGGELFF
>TRBV25-1|NA|TRBJ1-2
CASSELGGDYGYTF
>TRBV7-9|many|TRBJ2-1
CASSLRGAGVTAEQFF
>TRBV20-1|many|TRBJ2-5
CSASFLETQYF
>TRBV5-1|many|TRBJ1-4
CASSSQGAGEKLFF
>TRBV3-1|many|TRBJ2-1
CASRDYNEQFF
>TRBV20-1|many|TRBJ2-3
CSARVAGANTQYF
>TRBV7-3|many|TRBJ2-7
CASSPQGNSYEQYF
>TRBV9|many|TRBJ2-1
CASSVAPSFGWGNNEQFF
>TRBV6-5|many|TRBJ2-2
CASSYSRAGELFF
>TRBV20-1|few|TRBJ1-1
CSADRGKVAEAFF
>TRBV21-1|many|TRBJ2-5
CASTKAKRRQTSRLETQYF
>TRBV12-3/TRBV12-4|NA|TRBJ2-5
CASKHTGGETQYF
>TRBV15|many|TRBJ2-7
CATSRAGTGAYEQYF
>TRBV7-8|many|TRBJ2-2
CASRQTGLNTGELFF
>TRBV3-1|many|TRBJ2-1
CASSQEGGGSGRSEQFF
>TRBV15|many|TRBJ2-7
CATSRHSGEQYF
>TRBV5-1|many|TRBJ1-1
CASSFSTGGGTEAFF
>TRBV5-1|many|TRBJ1-1
CASSLETFVTEAFF
>TRBV20-1|many|TRBJ1-1
CSTTPGGTEAFF
>TRBV6-6|many|TRBJ1-2
CASGGLYYGYTF
>TRBV20-1|many|TRBJ2-3
CSAAPGGTDTQYF
>TRBV6-2/TRBV6-3|many|TRBJ1-1
CASSYTRTGSLEAFF
>TRBV12-3/TRBV12-4|many|TRBJ2-3
CASSRTGSDTQYF
>TRBV10-2|many|TRBJ1-1
CASSRTAMNTEAFF
>TRBV5-5|many|TRBJ2-3
CASSRIEWSSTDTQYF
>TRBV20-1|many|TRBJ1-2
CSARDLWSMGYTF
>TRBV20-1|many|TRBJ1-3
CSAPRPGQLSGNTIYF
>TRBV7-6|once|TRBJ2-7
CASSLGSGEQYF
>TRBV11-2|many|TRBJ1-2
CASSSPTGEYGYTF
>TRBV20-1|many|TRBJ1-2
CSAQGQGDGYTF
>TRBV12-3/TRBV12-4|many|TRBJ2-7
CASSFVSGVRPYEQYF
>TRBV7-2|many|TRBJ2-1
CASSSSLAGYNEQFF
>TRBV6-1|many|TRBJ2-5
CASSPSTGSGTQYF
>TRBV20-1|many|TRBJ2-3
CSARGYGGGPDTQYF